Included here is one TCR beta chain sequence, with context. This clone was detected a few times. The antigen it binds to is not known. There are no base qualities to consult, and no much larger clone falls within one base. The record originates from a study of glioma-infiltrating T cells after dendritic cell vaccination (TCRdb year 2016). As for the study more broadly: Of the roughly 15 glioblastoma patients in the cohort, all drawn from Phase I and II dendritic cell vaccination trials, 9 were newly diagnosed and 6 had recurrent disease. To make the vaccine, monocyte-derived dendritic cells were cultured for under 9 days with IL-4 and GM-CSF and then pulsed overnight with autologous tumor lysate. Each patient got three intradermal injections of the dendritic cell vaccine, spaced at biweekly intervals, in the arm below the axilla. TCR sequencing metrics, including TIL content and tumor-blood repertoire overlap, were correlated with survival after dendritic cell vaccination. Autologous tumor lysate-pulsed dendritic cell vaccination was administered to the patients between the early 2000s and the early 2010s. In glioblastoma patients vaccinated with dendritic cells, deep sequencing of TCR beta CDR3 regions served to measure tumor-infiltrating lymphocyte content and to compare repertoires between tumor and blood. The paper's findings and limits, for the study overall: The cohort was small and heterogeneous, only a few patients had full blood and tumor sets, and even fewer had initial-recurrent tumor pairs. The three-group TCR overlap response model was characterized as speculative, and prospective validation of the model was stated to be required. TCR clonality showed no direct relationship with survival, which suggests that a diverse polyclonal response may matter. After dendritic cell vaccination, a higher estimated pretreatment TIL content predicted longer time to progression and longer overall survival.

TCRB CDR3 regions were amplified from approximately 2 ug genomic DNA, or all available DNA if less, using the immunoSEQ assay. Multiplex PCR used 60 forward primers for TCR V beta segments and 13 reverse primers for J beta segments. Synthetic control templates were spiked into each sample at limiting dilution to estimate reads per starting template. Reads of 87 bp were generated by sequencing on the Illumina HiSeq System. The authors processed their data as follows. PCR and sequencing errors were removed by merging closely related sequences with a nearest neighbor algorithm. TCR overlap was defined as the percentage of unique tumor TCR beta sequences that were also found in the peripheral blood of the same patient. As stored in TCRdb, this immuneACCESS dataset retains in-frame rearrangements with V and J assigned. A fraction of the clones does not appear; measured against another copy, unresolved V genes explain less than half of the discrepancy, and the remainder lacks a known reason. V and J calls plus clone size are reproduced from that table; the DNA served to infer D and trimming. The table for this sample lists 95,000 to 110,000 clones; roughly four fifths of them were counted only once. The ten largest account for roughly 12% of the sample.

Patients were selected for having adequate residual fresh-frozen tumor tissue and more than two years of available survival data. An isocitrate dehydrogenase mutation was not carried by any of the glioblastoma patients, although molecular status was otherwise variable. PBMC were collected before vaccination, two weeks after the third vaccination, and at tumor progression if tumor progression occurred. The Qiagen DNeasy Blood extraction Kit was used for extraction of genomic DNA. CDR1 SQVTM and CDR2 ANQGSEA were looked up in the germline V gene. From V the trimming removes 5 bases and from J it removes 0 bases, while the gene matches leave 5 bases of the junction unaccounted for. The CDR3 covers 14 residues, taking in both the cysteine and the phenylalanine. Kept here is only the CDR3 DNA, which spans 42 bases and is read in frame from base 1.

The chain joins TRBV29-1 to TRBJ1-1, and 8 junctional nucleotides match TRBD1. The specimen comprised blood, sampled before dendritic cell vaccination. The sequence came from a human donor with glioblastoma. Here the CDR3 is given as CSVLDRAVNTEAFF. The DNA sequence is TGCAGCGTTCTGGACAGGGCGGTGAACACTGAAGCTTTCTTT.